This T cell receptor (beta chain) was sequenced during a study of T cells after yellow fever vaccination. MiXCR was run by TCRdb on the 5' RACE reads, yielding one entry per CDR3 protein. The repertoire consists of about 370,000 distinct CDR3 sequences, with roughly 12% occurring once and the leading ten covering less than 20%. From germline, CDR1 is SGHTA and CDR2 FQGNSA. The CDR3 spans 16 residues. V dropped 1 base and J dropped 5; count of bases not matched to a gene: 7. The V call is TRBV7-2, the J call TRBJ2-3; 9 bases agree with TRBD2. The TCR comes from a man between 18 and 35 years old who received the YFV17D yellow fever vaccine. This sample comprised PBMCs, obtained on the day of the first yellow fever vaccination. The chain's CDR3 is CASSLVGLAGRDTQYF. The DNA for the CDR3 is TGTGCCAGCAGCTTAGTGGGGCTAGCGGGGAGAGATACGCAGTATTTT.